The rows below give T cell receptor beta chains drawn from one sample of a study of metastatic and nonmetastatic thyroid tumors. TCRdb ran MiXCR on the PCR reads. The sample has 35,000 to 40,000 clones, around 27% seen once. The sequenced sample consisted of blood. Every receptor here comes from a male donor with papillary thyroid cancer or a benign thyroid nodule (not recorded which). Some clones in this sample may be carry-over from other donors' samples. Each CDR3 is given without its conserved first and last residue.

>TRBJ2-6|TRBV5-7
ASSLFHSGANVLT
>TRBJ2-1|TRBV5-6
ASSALRVGGYNEQF
>TRBJ2-7|TRBV6-1
ASSEDRTVLGRYEQY
>TRBJ1-1|TRBV6-2/TRBV6-3
ASSYTEVEAAF
>TRBJ1-3|TRBV18
ASSPEGVSGNTIY
>TRBJ2-7|TRBV19
ASSTERREQY
>TRBJ1-1|TRBV4-3
ASSQDSSGVEAF
>TRBJ2-1|TRBV11-1
ASSLEQGASGEQF
>TRBJ1-2|TRBV4-2
ASSPTRDRGSRLNYGYT
>TRBJ2-3|TRBV6-2/TRBV6-3
ASSYGLAGVDTQY